The present entry profiles one TCR beta chain with its context. Its target is unknown. PCR employed 60 Vbeta and 13 Jbeta primers. Assay: immunoSEQ multiplex PCR; the TCRdb copy retains only in-frame clones and omits some. The sample has about 34,000 clones. The record originates from a study of cytomegalovirus exposure and HLA in healthy donors. Study-level results: Using a false discovery rate of 0.05, a later analysis showed that fewer than 20,000 TCR beta sequences were associated with HLA alleles.

With 5 bases clipped from V and 9 bases from J, the junction kept 5 bases outside the gene matches. The CDR3 has 13 amino acids. The germline V gene encodes CDR1 SGHTA and CDR2 FQGTGA. Sequencing input: PBMCs. This rearrangement joins TRBV7-3 to TRBJ2-1, with TRBD1 matching over 9 bases. The origin of this receptor is a human donor in good health. CDR3 amino acids: CASSRGTGLEQFF. The CDR3 coding sequence is TGTGCCAGCAGCCGTGGGACAGGGCTTGAGCAGTTCTTC.